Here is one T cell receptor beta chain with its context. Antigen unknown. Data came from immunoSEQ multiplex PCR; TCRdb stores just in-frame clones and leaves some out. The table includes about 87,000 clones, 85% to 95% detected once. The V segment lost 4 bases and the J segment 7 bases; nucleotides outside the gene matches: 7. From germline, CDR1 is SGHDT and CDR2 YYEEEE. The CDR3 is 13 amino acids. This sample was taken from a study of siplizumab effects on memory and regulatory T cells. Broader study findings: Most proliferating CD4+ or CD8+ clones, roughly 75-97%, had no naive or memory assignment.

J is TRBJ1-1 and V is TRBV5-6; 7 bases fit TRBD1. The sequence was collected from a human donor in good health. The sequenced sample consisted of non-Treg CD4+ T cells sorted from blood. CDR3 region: CASSPGTEDEAFF. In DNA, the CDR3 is TGTGCCAGCAGCCCGGGGACAGAGGATGAAGCTTTCTTT.